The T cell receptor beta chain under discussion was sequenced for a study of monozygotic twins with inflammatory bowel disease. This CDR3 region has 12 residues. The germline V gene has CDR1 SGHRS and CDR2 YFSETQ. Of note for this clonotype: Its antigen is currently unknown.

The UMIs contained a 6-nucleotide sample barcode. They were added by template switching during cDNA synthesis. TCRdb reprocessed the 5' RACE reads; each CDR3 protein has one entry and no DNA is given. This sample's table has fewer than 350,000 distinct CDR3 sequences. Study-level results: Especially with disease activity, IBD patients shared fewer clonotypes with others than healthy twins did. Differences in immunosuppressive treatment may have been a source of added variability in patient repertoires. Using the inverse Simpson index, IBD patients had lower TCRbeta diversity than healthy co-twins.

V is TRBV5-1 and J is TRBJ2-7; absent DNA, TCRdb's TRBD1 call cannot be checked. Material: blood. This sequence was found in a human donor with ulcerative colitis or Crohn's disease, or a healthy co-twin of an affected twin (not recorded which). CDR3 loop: CASSRTVYEQYF. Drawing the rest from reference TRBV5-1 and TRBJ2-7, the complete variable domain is KAGVTQTPRYLIKTRGQQVTLSCSPISGHRSVSWYQQTPGQGLQFLFEYFSETQRNKGNFPGRFSGRQFSNSRSEMNVSTLELGDSALYLCASSRTVYEQYFGPGTRLTVT.